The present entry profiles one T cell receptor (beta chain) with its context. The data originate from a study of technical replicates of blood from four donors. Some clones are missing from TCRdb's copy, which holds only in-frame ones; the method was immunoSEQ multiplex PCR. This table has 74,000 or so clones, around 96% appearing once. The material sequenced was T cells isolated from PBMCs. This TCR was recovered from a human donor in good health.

CDR3 region: CASSSLAGQETQYF. The CDR3 nucleotides read TGTGCCAGCAGTTCACTAGCGGGCCAAGAGACCCAGTACTTC. This sequence joins TRBV6-5 and TRBJ2-5; 9 nucleotides match TRBD2. The CDR3 length is 14 residues. After removal of 4 bases from V and 1 base from J, the junction contained 1 base not matched to a gene. Germline CDR1 MNHEY, CDR2 SVGAGI.